This T cell receptor beta chain was identified in a study of T cells expressing NK-cell markers. Using the 5' RACE reads, TCRdb records one entry per CDR3 protein without DNA. The specimen's table records roughly 180,000 distinct CDR3 sequences. Of note for this clonotype: Its specificity is not known.

Study-level findings and limits: There were several donors in whom these clonotypes also led the CD3+CD56-NKG2C+ fraction. More than 5 of the donors carried dominant NKG2C+ clonotypes that took up roughly 1.0-8% of their CD8+ T cells.

Sequenced material: blood T cells: a sorted CD56 or NKG2C T cell subset, CD4+ or CD8+ T cells, or bulk PBMC T cells (not recorded which). The TCR originated in a woman aged 18 to 75 in good health.

This CDR3 is CATVRQGTGYGYTF. This rearrangement joins TRBV19 to TRBJ1-2; TCRdb's D call, TRBD1, is unchecked because there is no DNA. This CDR3 spans 14 amino acids. Germline V gives CDR1 LNHDA, CDR2 SQIVND (reference sequence). The full variable domain, with the rest looked up from reference TRBV19 and TRBJ1-2, is DGGITQSPKYLFRKEGQNVTLSCEQNLNHDAMYWYRQDPGQGLRLIYYSQIVNDFQKGDIAEGYSVSREKKESFPLTVTSAQKNPTAFYLCATVRQGTGYGYTFGSGTRLTVV.